Listed here are 2 T cell receptor beta chains from one sample, sequenced in a study of identical twins. MiXCR was run by TCRdb on the 5' RACE reads, yielding one entry per CDR3 protein. The sample includes hundreds of thousands of distinct CDR3 sequences, around 15% of them seen just once. Source material: memory (CD45RO+) T cells sorted from blood. The receptors here all came from a woman under 30 in good health.

The CDR3 region has the DNA TGTGCCAGCAGCTCCGAGGCGGGGGGGAGGCAGCCCCAGCATTTT. Protein: CASSSEAGGRQPQHF. V is TRBV5-5 and J is TRBJ1-5; D is possibly TRBD1 (5 bases). The CDR3 has 15 amino acids. Looked up from germline, CDR1 is SGHKS and CDR2 is YYEKEE (reference sequence). V shed 3 bases and J shed 7 bases, with 17 bases lying between them.

This clonotype was found a few times. The chain has TRBV27 and TRBJ1-1; D is unclear. This CDR3 region has 12 residues. Germline CDR1 is MNHEY and CDR2 is SMNVEV (reference sequence). V shed 9 bases and J shed 1 base, with 9 bases lying between them. CDR3 bases: TGTGCCAGTTTCGCGGCGAACACTGAAGCTTTCTTT. This encodes CASFAANTEAFF.